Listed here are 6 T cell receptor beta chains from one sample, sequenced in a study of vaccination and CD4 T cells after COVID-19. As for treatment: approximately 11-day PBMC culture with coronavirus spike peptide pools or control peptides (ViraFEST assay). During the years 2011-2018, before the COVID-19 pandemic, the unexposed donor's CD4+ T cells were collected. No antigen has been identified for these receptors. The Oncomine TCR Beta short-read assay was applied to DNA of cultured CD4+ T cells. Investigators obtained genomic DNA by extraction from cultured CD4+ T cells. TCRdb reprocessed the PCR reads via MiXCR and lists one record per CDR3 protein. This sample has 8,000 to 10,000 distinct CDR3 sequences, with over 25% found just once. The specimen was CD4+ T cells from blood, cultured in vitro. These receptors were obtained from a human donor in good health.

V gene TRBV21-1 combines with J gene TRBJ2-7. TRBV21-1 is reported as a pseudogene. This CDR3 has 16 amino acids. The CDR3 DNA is TGTGCCAGCAGCAAAGTAGGCCAGATGAGCTCCTACGAGCAGTACTTC. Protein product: CASSKVGQMSSYEQYF.

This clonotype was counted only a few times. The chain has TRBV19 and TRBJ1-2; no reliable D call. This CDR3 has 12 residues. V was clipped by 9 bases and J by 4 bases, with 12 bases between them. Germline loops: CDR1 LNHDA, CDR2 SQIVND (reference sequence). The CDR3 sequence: CASVSARYGYTF. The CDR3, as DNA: TGTGCCAGCGTCTCCGCCCGCTATGGCTACACCTTC. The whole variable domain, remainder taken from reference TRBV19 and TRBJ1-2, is DGGITQSPKYLFRKEGQNVTLSCEQNLNHDAMYWYRQDPGQGLRLIYYSQIVNDFQKGDIAEGYSVSREKKESFPLTVTSAQKNPTAFYLCASVSARYGYTFGSGTRLTVV.

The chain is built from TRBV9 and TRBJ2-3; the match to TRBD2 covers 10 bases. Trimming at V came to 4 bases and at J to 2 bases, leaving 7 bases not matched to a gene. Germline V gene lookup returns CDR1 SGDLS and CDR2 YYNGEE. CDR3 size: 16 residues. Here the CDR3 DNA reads TGTGCCAGCAGCCTCACTAGCGGGGCGAACACAGATACGCAGTATTTT. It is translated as CASSLTSGANTDTQYF.

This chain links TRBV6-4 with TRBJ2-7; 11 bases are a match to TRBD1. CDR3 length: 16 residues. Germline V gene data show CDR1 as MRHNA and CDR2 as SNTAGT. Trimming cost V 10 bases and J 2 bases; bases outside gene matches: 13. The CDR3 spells CAMIRQPGQGAYEQYF. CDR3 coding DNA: TGTGCCATGATAAGACAACCGGGACAGGGGGCCTACGAGCAGTACTTC.

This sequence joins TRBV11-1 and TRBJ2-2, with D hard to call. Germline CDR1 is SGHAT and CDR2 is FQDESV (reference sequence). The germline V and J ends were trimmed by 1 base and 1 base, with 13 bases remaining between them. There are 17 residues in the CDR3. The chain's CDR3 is CASSLVGTVRNTGELFF. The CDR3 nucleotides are TGTGCCAGCAGCTTAGTAGGTACAGTTAGGAACACCGGGGAGCTGTTTTTT. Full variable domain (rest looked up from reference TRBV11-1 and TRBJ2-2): EAEVAQSPRYKITEKSQAVAFWCDPISGHATLYWYRQILGQGPELLVQFQDESVVDDSQLPKDRFSAERLKGVDSTLKIQPAELGDSAMYLCASSLVGTVRNTGELFFGEGSRLTVL.

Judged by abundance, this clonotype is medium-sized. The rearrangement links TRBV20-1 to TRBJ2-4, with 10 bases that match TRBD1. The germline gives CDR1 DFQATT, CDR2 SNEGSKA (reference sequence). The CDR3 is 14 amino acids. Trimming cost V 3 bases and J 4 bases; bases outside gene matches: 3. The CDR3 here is CSARGQGLKNIQYF. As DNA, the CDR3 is TGCAGTGCTAGGGGACAGGGGCTAAAAAACATTCAGTACTTC.